This T cell receptor beta chain was documented in a study of cytomegalovirus exposure and HLA in healthy donors. Findings and limits, study-wide: It was found in a later analysis that first-cohort TCR clusters tended to co-occur in the 95 to 150 validation repertoires. Rarity held for most TCR sequences, but there were some public TCRs that occurred in many donors.

The repertoire was sequenced with immunoSEQ multiplex PCR; TCRdb's copy has only in-frame clones and lacks some. The table has 150,000 to 250,000 clones, 70% to 85% seen once. The donors were in the approximately 130-subject validation cohort, distinct from the approximately 700-subject first cohort. Comment on this clone: The antigen is undetermined.

The V gene lost 5 bases and the J gene lost 2 bases, with 10 bases spanning the gap. CDR3 size: 14 residues. Germline V gene data show CDR1 as MNHNY and CDR2 as SVGAGI (reference sequence). This clonotype was sampled from a woman younger than 45 in good health and CMV-seropositive. The sequenced material came from PBMCs. J is TRBJ1-5 and V is TRBV6-6; no firm D call. The CDR3 protein is CASSRPGGNQPQHF. The CDR3 DNA is TGTGCCAGCAGTCGCCCCGGGGGCAATCAGCCCCAGCATTTT.